What follows are 2 T cell receptor beta chains derived from one specimen sequenced in a study of post-analysis software for immune sequencing data. Study-wide points: There were five or six TRBV segments more frequent in patients than controls, and TRBV5-6, TRBV5-1 and TRBV20-1 were among them.

These TCRs' antigens remain unknown. Built from TCR beta cDNA, the libraries had unique molecular identifiers in them. TCRdb redid the calling of the PCR reads with MiXCR, one entry per CDR3 protein. Of roughly 800,000 distinct CDR3 sequences detected, 40% to 55% appear once; the ten largest clones hold 4.9%. Sequenced: blood. The origin of the receptors is a girl aged 5 to 17 with multiple sclerosis.

The chain joins TRBV6-1 to TRBJ1-2; D is ambiguous. The CDR3 runs 12 residues. The germline V gene encodes CDR1 MNHNS and CDR2 SASEGT. V dropped 3 bases and J dropped 2 bases, with 4 bases sitting between them. The CDR3 loop reads CASSDHNYGYTF. CDR3 sequence (DNA): TGTGCCAGCAGTGATCACAACTATGGCTACACCTTC.

This clonotype came up a few times. The V and J genes are TRBV6-2 or TRBV6-3 and TRBJ1-2, with 8 bases aligning to TRBD1. The CDR3 is 14 residues long. Trimming cost V 5 bases and J 4 bases; bases outside gene matches: 6. Per the germline V gene, CDR1 is MNHEY and CDR2 is SVGEGT. CDR3 in DNA: TGTGCCAGCAGTGACAGGGGCGAAATCTATGGCTACACCTTC. Translating gives CASSDRGEIYGYTF.